These 22 T cell receptor beta chains came from one sample sequenced in a study of post-analysis software for immune sequencing data. Antigens of these TCRs are unknown. Broader study findings: Patients showed TRBV5-6, TRBV5-1 and TRBV20-1 among about five TRBV segments more frequent than in controls.

The TCR beta cDNA libraries contained unique molecular identifiers. TCRdb passed the PCR reads through MiXCR, listing each CDR3 protein once. The sample lists 400,000 to 500,000 distinct CDR3 sequences; roughly 38% were seen once. Input material: blood. Source of these receptors: a girl under 10 years old with multiple sclerosis.

This chain connects TRBV7-2 to TRBJ2-5; tentatively, D is TRBD1 (6 bases). Germline values: CDR1 SGHTA, CDR2 FQGNSA. Trimming stripped 4 bases from V and 3 bases from J, with 12 bases between. The CDR3 is 14 amino acids. The CDR3 loop is CASSWAGVKETQYF. The CDR3 bases are TGTGCCAGCAGCTGGGCAGGGGTAAAAGAGACCCAGTACTTC.

The chain joins TRBV5-1 to TRBJ1-1, with D possibly TRBD1 on 5 matching bases. Deletions cut 2 bases from V and 7 bases from J, with 18 bases between. The germline CDR1 and CDR2 sequences are SGHRS and YFSETQ. This CDR3 has 15 amino acids. The CDR3 is CASSFSSPSTDEAFF. CDR3 nucleotide sequence: TGCGCCAGCAGCTTCTCATCCCCCTCGACAGATGAAGCTTTCTTT. The entire variable domain, with the rest obtained from reference TRBV5-1 and TRBJ1-1, is as follows: KAGVTQTPRYLIKTRGQQVTLSCSPISGHRSVSWYQQTPGQGLQFLFEYFSETQRNKGNFPGRFSGRQFSNSRSEMNVSTLELGDSALYLCASSFSSPSTDEAFFGQGTRLTVV.

The chain joins TRBV10-3 to TRBJ1-2; TRBD1 agrees at 10 bases. CDR1 and CDR2 (germline): ENHRY, SYGVKD. The CDR3 has 12 residues. The V and J ends lost 11 bases and 7 bases, in that order; junction bases with no gene match: 7. CDR3 amino acids: CASRQGASGYTF. The CDR3, as DNA: TGTGCCTCCCGACAGGGGGCCTCTGGCTACACCTTC.

This clonotype turned up a few times. The CDR3 DNA reads TGTGCCAGCAGTTTCGGTCTAGCTCCTGGTGAGCAGTTCTTC. It is translated as CASSFGLAPGEQFF. The chain is built from TRBV12-3 or TRBV12-4 and TRBJ2-1; a possible D gene is TRBD2 (5 bases). V lost 3 bases and J lost 9, with 15 bases in between. This CDR3 has 14 residues.

This clonotype turned up a few times. The J gene is TRBJ1-6, the V gene TRBV7-2; 10 nucleotides agree with TRBD1. J lost 3 bases, V lost 1 base, and 3 bases had no gene match. Per the germline V gene, CDR1 is SGHTA and CDR2 is FQGNSA. This CDR3 has 17 residues. This CDR3 reads CASSLVGQGDYNSPLHF. The CDR3 DNA sequence: TGTGCCAGCAGCTTAGTCGGACAGGGGGACTATAATTCACCCCTCCACTTT.

This sequence joins TRBV5-6 and TRBJ2-7; D is ambiguous. This CDR3 spans 13 amino acids. V was pared by 10 bases and J by 3 bases, with 17 bases between. Germline V lookup: CDR1 SGHDT, CDR2 YYEEEE. CDR3 loop: CAGNLGSVYEQYF. The CDR3 nucleotides are TGTGCCGGCAACCTGGGGTCAGTCTACGAGCAGTACTTC.

The V call is TRBV27, the J call TRBJ2-5; possibly TRBD2 for D (6 bases). This CDR3 comprises 15 residues. V was trimmed by 5 bases and J by 2 bases, leaving 15 bases between them. The germline V gene encodes CDR1 MNHEY and CDR2 SMNVEV (reference sequence). Here the CDR3 reads CASSPVLSGQETQYF. CDR3 nucleotides: TGTGCCAGCAGTCCTGTCCTGAGCGGGCAAGAGACCCAGTACTTC.

This clonotype occurred a few times. This sequence joins TRBV5-1 and TRBJ2-3; maybe TRBD1 (6 bases). Germline CDR1 SGHRS, CDR2 YFSETQ. Trimming removed 4 bases at V and 5 bases at J, with 11 bases between. The length of the CDR3 is 13 residues. CDR3 sequence: CASSETGGDTQYF. Here the CDR3 DNA reads TGCGCCAGCAGCGAGACAGGTGGAGATACGCAGTATTTT.

This clonotype has more than one count but fewer than ten. The CDR3 protein is CASSLQGPNNEQFF. CDR3 DNA sequence: TGTGCCAGCAGCCTTCAGGGGCCTAACAATGAGCAGTTCTTC. The rearrangement joins TRBV2 to TRBJ2-1; D is perhaps TRBD1 (6 bases). Germline values: CDR1 SNHLY, CDR2 FYNNEI. V lost 6 bases, J lost 5 bases, and 14 bases lay in between. This CDR3 has 14 residues.

A few counts support this clonotype. This chain uses TRBV7-9 with TRBJ1-4; a weak D match, TRBD1 (6 bases). Trimming took 4 bases from V and 3 from J, leaving 12 bases between them. This CDR3 has 15 residues. The V gene's germline CDR1 is SEHNR and CDR2 FQNEAQ (reference sequence). This chain's CDR3 is CASSSTGSSNEKLFF. As DNA, the CDR3 is TGTGCCAGCAGCTCGACAGGATCATCTAATGAAAAACTGTTTTTT.

The chain links TRBV10-3 to TRBJ1-1; D remains ambiguous. CDR3 length equals 12 residues. The germline V gene has CDR1 ENHRY and CDR2 SYGVKD. Trimming removed 3 bases from V and 3 bases from J, with 5 bases in between. The CDR3 sequence is CAISETDTEAFF. In nucleotides, the CDR3 is TGTGCCATCAGTGAAACGGACACTGAAGCTTTCTTT.

The chain employs TRBV2 and TRBJ2-1, with TRBD1 matching over 7 bases. The CDR3 is 15 amino acids. Trimming cost V 4 bases and J 3 bases; bases outside gene matches: 6. Germline V gene data show CDR1 as SNHLY and CDR2 as FYNNEI. The CDR3 loop is CASSVGQGDYNEQFF. CDR3 DNA sequence: TGTGCCAGCAGTGTTGGGCAGGGGGACTACAATGAGCAGTTCTTC.

This chain links TRBV10-3 with TRBJ2-7; 7 bases fit TRBD1. CDR1 and CDR2 (germline): ENHRY, SYGVKD. The CDR3 is 13 residues long. With V trimmed by 6 bases and J by 3 bases, 5 bases remained unmatched. CDR3 sequence (DNA): TGTGCCATCAGAAGGACAGGAGACTACGAGCAGTACTTC. This translates into CAIRRTGDYEQYF.

The table lists this clonotype with a few counts. The chain is built from TRBV12-3 or TRBV12-4 and TRBJ1-4; D not resolved. The CDR3 extends over 13 amino acids. With 2 bases removed from V and 6 bases from J, the gap between germline ends came to 7 bases. The CDR3 reads CASSLMFYEKLFF. Here the CDR3 DNA reads TGTGCCAGCAGTTTAATGTTCTATGAAAAACTGTTTTTT.

This clonotype was counted ten times or more. V and J are TRBV29-1 and TRBJ2-3; unclear D gene. The V gene lost 4 bases and the J gene lost 5 bases, with 7 bases spanning the gap. The germline CDR1 and CDR2 sequences are SQVTM and ANQGSEA. This CDR3 has 11 residues. The CDR3 loop reads CSVGLRDTQYF. The CDR3 coding sequence is TGCAGCGTTGGTCTCAGAGATACGCAGTATTTT.

This clonotype was detected once. The chain is built from TRBV3-1 and TRBJ1-2; TRBD1 matches 8 bases. The CDR3 contains 14 residues. Germline V gene data show CDR1 as LGHDT and CDR2 as YNNKEL (reference sequence). V dropped 2 bases and J dropped 8; count of bases not matched to a gene: 7. CDR3 nucleotide sequence: TGTGCCAGCAGCCAACCGGACAGGGCGGGCGGCTACACCTTC. It specifies CASSQPDRAGGYTF.

The chain is built from TRBV7-2 and TRBJ2-3; no clear D gene. V was cut by 1 base and J by 2 bases, with 13 bases left in between. The CDR3 consists of 16 residues. Germline V gives CDR1 SGHTA, CDR2 FQGNSA. The CDR3 loop is CASSLVSLAPTDTQYF. The DNA of the CDR3 is TGTGCCAGCAGCTTAGTGTCATTGGCCCCCACAGATACGCAGTATTTT. The entire variable domain, with the rest obtained from reference TRBV7-2 and TRBJ2-3, is as follows: GAGVSQSPSNKVTEKGKDVELRCDPISGHTALYWYRQSLGQGLEFLIYFQGNSAPDKSGLPSDRFSAERTGGSVSTLTIQRTQQEDSAVYLCASSLVSLAPTDTQYFGPGTRLTVL.

V gene TRBV4-2 combines with J gene TRBJ2-3; D is possibly TRBD1 (5 bases). Deletions cut 0 bases from V and 6 bases from J, with 16 bases between. The V gene's germline CDR1 is LGHNA and CDR2 YNFKEQ. CDR3 size: 16 residues. The CDR3 spells CASSQDGLTGWDTQYF. The CDR3 DNA sequence: TGTGCCAGCAGCCAAGACGGGCTAACAGGCTGGGATACGCAGTATTTT.

The gene calls are TRBV7-9 and TRBJ1-5; D unresolved. The CDR3 has 13 residues. The germline CDR1 and CDR2 sequences are SEHNR and FQNEAQ (reference sequence). Between the trimmed V and J ends, which lost 1 base and 7 bases, there was a span of 8 bases. The CDR3 reads CASSLVGEQPQHF. In DNA, the CDR3 is TGTGCCAGCAGCTTAGTTGGGGAACAGCCCCAGCATTTT.

This clonotype was counted between two and nine times. The chain is built from TRBV4-3 and TRBJ2-1, with 15 nucleotides matching TRBD2. Germline values: CDR1 LGHNA, CDR2 YSLEER. The CDR3 consists of 17 residues. V was pared by 2 bases and J by 6 bases, with 5 bases of the junction left unmatched. CDR3 DNA sequence: TGCGCCAGCAGCCAACCCTCGGGACTAGCGGGAGGCAATGAGCAGTTCTTC. Translation: CASSQPSGLAGGNEQFF.

The chain uses TRBV6-6 and TRBJ1-5, with D possibly being TRBD1 (6 bases). Germline CDR1 and CDR2: MNHNY and SVGAGI (reference sequence). The length of the CDR3 is 15 residues. Trimming cost V 6 bases and J 1 base, with 13 bases left between them. The CDR3, as DNA: TGTGCCAGCAGAAACAGGGAGGAAAGCAATCAGCCCCAGCATTTT. Its translation: CASRNREESNQPQHF.

This chain links TRBV5-1 with TRBJ2-1; D is unclear. Germline V gene data show CDR1 as SGHRS and CDR2 as YFSETQ. Trimming stripped 0 bases from V and 8 bases from J, with 15 bases between. The CDR3 runs 15 residues. The CDR3 nucleotides read TGCGCCAGCAGCTTGGAAGTAGTCGCCTCGGATGAGCAGTTCTTC. It encodes CASSLEVVASDEQFF.